One and the same sample provided the 17 T cell receptor beta chains below, sequenced in a study of T cells in Graves' hyperthyroidism and ophthalmopathy. Researchers amplified the TCR beta CDR3 regions from RNA transcripts. TCR CDR3 underwent first-round RT-PCR with the HTBI primer set. TCRdb re-analysed the multiplex PCR reads in MiXCR, keeping a single row per CDR3 protein. The table lists about 320,000 distinct CDR3 sequences, 15% to 20% of them singletons. Source material: blood. Every receptor here comes from a man under 40 with Graves' hyperthyroidism.

A note on this clonotype: Possible read error: a much larger clone is one base away. The chain has TRBV7-9 and TRBJ2-7; a possible D gene is TRBD2 (5 bases). From germline, CDR1 is SEHNR and CDR2 FQNEAQ (reference sequence). V gave up 3 bases and J gave up 2 bases, with 5 bases separating them. This CDR3 is 12 amino acids long. DNA of the CDR3: TGTGCCAGCAGCTTCGGGACCTACGAGCAGTACTTC. Its protein product is CASSFGTYEQYF.

This clonotype has more than one count but fewer than ten. The chain combines TRBV19 with TRBJ2-1; 9 bases match TRBD1. CDR1 and CDR2 from the germline V gene are LNHDA and SQIVND (reference sequence). CDR3 size: 18 residues. The V and J ends lost 5 bases and 0 bases, in that order; junction bases with no gene match: 11. CDR3 protein: CASSPNRGRQGSYNEQFF. The CDR3 DNA reads TGTGCCAGTAGTCCCAACAGGGGGCGGCAGGGCTCCTACAATGAGCAGTTCTTC.

As for this clonotype: This may arise from a read error, as a much more abundant clone is one base away. The gene calls are TRBV20-1 and TRBJ2-3, with 8 positions matching TRBD2. Germline CDR1 is DFQATT and CDR2 is SNEGSKA (reference sequence). Unmatched junction bases numbered 8, after V lost 0 bases and J lost 0 bases. This CDR3 comprises 17 residues. CDR3 protein: CSARDLNSGASTDTQYF. The CDR3 DNA reads TGCAGTGCTAGAGATTTAAATAGCGGGGCTAGCACAGATACGCAGTATTTT.

This clonotype was counted many times. This chain connects TRBV28 to TRBJ2-7, with 11 bases matching TRBD2. Trimming at V came to 6 bases and at J to 3 bases, leaving 16 bases not matched to a gene. Germline V gene lookup returns CDR1 MDHEN and CDR2 SYDVKM. CDR3 length: 18 residues. CDR3 sequence (DNA): TGTGCCAGCAGAGACCCCAAAGTTAGCGGGAGGGCGGACTACGAGCAGTACTTC. Translated: CASRDPKVSGRADYEQYF.

The chain has TRBV5-1 and TRBJ1-4; a weak D match, TRBD1 (6 bases). V was trimmed by 2 bases and J by 4 bases, leaving 12 bases between them. There are 15 residues in the CDR3. CDR1 and CDR2 from the germline V gene are SGHRS and YFSETQ. CDR3 in amino acids: CASSFEGGFNEKLFF. CDR3 coding DNA: TGCGCCAGCAGCTTTGAAGGGGGGTTTAATGAAAAACTGTTTTTT.

This chain links TRBV7-2 with TRBJ2-7; tentative D call: TRBD2 (5 bases). The CDR3 covers 15 residues. Trimming removed 4 bases at V and 3 bases at J, with 16 bases between. Germline V gives CDR1 SGHTA, CDR2 FQGNSA. The DNA for the CDR3 is TGTGCCAGCAGCTCCGAGAGCGGAGCCCTCTACGAGCAGTACTTC. Translating it yields CASSSESGALYEQYF.

This clonotype was counted ten times or more. The chain joins TRBV20-1 to TRBJ2-1, with D tentatively TRBD2 (6 bases). CDR1 and CDR2 (germline): DFQATT, SNEGSKA (reference sequence). This CDR3 has 13 amino acids. CDR3 nucleotides: TGCAGCGTTGGTAGCGGCTCCTACAATGAGCAGTTCTTC. Residues: CSVGSGSYNEQFF.

This clonotype has at least ten counts. The V gene is TRBV10-1, the J gene TRBJ2-1; no firm D call. The V gene's germline CDR1 is WNHNN and CDR2 SYGVQD (reference sequence). V lost 3 bases, J lost 7 bases, and 10 bases lay in between. The CDR3 has 13 residues. The CDR3 loop reads CASSERVVNEQFF. CDR3 coding DNA: TGCGCCAGCAGTGAACGGGTTGTAAATGAGCAGTTCTTC.

This chain connects TRBV5-1 to TRBJ2-3; tentative D call: TRBD2 (5 bases). The CDR3 has 14 residues. CDR1 is SGHRS and CDR2 is YFSETQ in the germline V gene. The V end was cut by 5 bases, the J end by 3 bases, with 13 bases between. The CDR3 DNA sequence: TGCGCCAGCAGAAACGGACTCCGGACAGATACGCAGTATTTT. The encoded protein is CASRNGLRTDTQYF.

This clonotype appeared many times. The chain employs TRBV28 and TRBJ2-5; either TRBD1 or TRBD2 may supply D (7 bases each). Per germline, CDR1 MDHEN and CDR2 SYDVKM. This CDR3 is built from 13 residues. V lost 1 base and J lost 13, with 16 bases in between. The CDR3 reads CASSLSGGGLRYF. In DNA, the CDR3 is TGTGCCAGCAGTTTATCAGGGGGGGGACTTCGGTACTTC.

J is TRBJ2-1 and V is TRBV9; D unclear. CDR1 and CDR2 (germline): SGDLS, YYNGEE. CDR3 size: 13 residues. The V end lost 5 bases, the J end lost 0 bases, and 6 bases lay between the germline ends. The chain's CDR3 is CASRGNSYNEQFF. Here the CDR3 DNA reads TGTGCCAGCAGGGGTAACTCCTACAATGAGCAGTTCTTC.

This clonotype was observed at least ten times. The gene calls are TRBV14 and TRBJ2-5; 8 bases match TRBD1. The CDR3 sequence is 14 residues long. Germline V gives CDR1 SGHDN, CDR2 FVKESK. J was trimmed by 6 bases and V by 4 bases; bases with no gene match: 7. CDR3 sequence reads: CASSPFDRGKTQYF. CDR3 nucleotide sequence: TGTGCCAGCAGCCCCTTTGACAGGGGAAAGACCCAGTACTTC.

Ten or more counts support this clonotype. The V and J genes are TRBV28 and TRBJ1-5; D gene unclear. The CDR3 runs 16 residues. Germline assignment: CDR1 MDHEN and CDR2 SYDVKM. V shed 3 bases and J shed 2 bases, with 14 bases lying between them. The CDR3, as DNA: TGTGCCAGCAGTTTTGAGGCCTGGAGGGGCAATCAGCCCCAGCATTTT. This codes for CASSFEAWRGNQPQHF.

This sequence joins TRBV2 and TRBJ2-6; 10 nucleotides align to TRBD1. Trimming cost V 8 bases and J 3 bases; bases outside gene matches: 10. In germline, CDR1 is SNHLY, CDR2 FYNNEI. The CDR3 contains 17 residues. CDR3 loop: CASSTGQGFLGANVLTF. CDR3 bases: TGTGCCAGCTCGACGGGACAGGGGTTTCTTGGGGCCAACGTCCTGACTTTC.

The chain combines TRBV11-2 with TRBJ2-2, with a tentative D call TRBD1 (6 bases). V was clipped by 9 bases and J by 6 bases, with 11 bases between them. Germline V gene data show CDR1 as SGHAT and CDR2 as FQNNGV. The CDR3 extends over 12 amino acids. CDR3 in amino acids: CASRNRAGELFF. DNA of the CDR3: TGTGCCAGTAGAAACAGGGCCGGGGAGCTGTTTTTT.

V usage is TRBV18 and J usage is TRBJ1-2; 8 nucleotides match TRBD1. The V and J ends lost 3 bases and 4 bases, in that order; junction bases with no gene match: 7. The CDR3 is 15 residues long. Germline assignment: CDR1 KGHSH and CDR2 LQKENI. CDR3 protein: CASSPPQQGGYGYTF. The CDR3 DNA reads TGTGCCAGCTCACCTCCCCAACAGGGGGGCTATGGCTACACCTTC. Full variable domain (outside the CDR3, taken from reference TRBV18 and TRBJ1-2): NAGVMQNPRHLVRRRGQEARLRCSPMKGHSHVYWYRQLPEEGLKFMVYLQKENIIDESGMPKERFSAEFPKEGPSILRIQQVVRGDSAAYFCASSPPQQGGYGYTFGSGTRLTVV.

CDR3: CATSVGPNTEAFF. The CDR3 DNA follows: TGTGCCACCAGTGTTGGGCCGAACACTGAAGCTTTCTTT. The V call is TRBV24-1, the J call TRBJ1-1, with unresolved D. There are 13 residues in the CDR3. V was clipped by 5 bases and J by 1 base, with 7 bases between them. Germline lookup yields CDR1 KGHDR and CDR2 SFDVKD.